The following is a T cell receptor beta chain sequence with its context. Its specificity is unknown. J was trimmed by 5 bases and V by 4 bases; bases with no gene match: 7. This CDR3 contains 15 residues. CDR1 and CDR2 (germline): SGHDT, YYEEEE. The data were taken from a study of shared clonotypes between healthy human individuals. Study-wide points: The naive CD4 repertoires of a handful of donors were compared, and around 4.7% of clonotypes were shared.

Terminally differentiated effector memory CD45RA+ cells were left out of the naive CD8 fraction, which was CD45RO-negative and positively selected for CCR7. Splitting of each subset's genomic DNA was done evenly across several immunoSEQ plates. This table comes from immunoSEQ multiplex PCR, and its TCRdb copy is limited to in-frame clones, with some not included. The table has some 2,000,000 clones, about 95% seen once. The chain is built from TRBV5-6 and TRBJ1-1, with TRBD1 matching 11 bases. Input material: naive CD8+ T cells sorted from blood. The sequence was obtained from a young man in good health. The CDR3 bases are TGTGCCAGCAGCGACGGACAGGGGGCCAGGACTGAAGCTTTCTTT. It codes for CASSDGQGARTEAFF.